Sequencing of this TCR beta chain was carried out in a study of T cells in Graves' hyperthyroidism and ophthalmopathy. This clonotype appeared a few times. This sequence may be a read error, since a much larger clone differs from it by one base. RNA transcripts were the template for amplifying TCR beta CDR3 regions. A first-round RT-PCR of the TCR CDR3 used the HTBI primer set. Each CDR3 protein gets one entry after TCRdb re-called the multiplex PCR reads with MiXCR. The table records 750,000 to 950,000 distinct CDR3 sequences, roughly 40% of them present only once. The sample was blood. The sequence derives from a man aged 18 to 29 with Graves' hyperthyroidism.

The CDR3 DNA reads as TGTGCCAGCACCTGGACAGGGGGCACTGAAGCTTTCTTT. Residues: CASTWTGGTEAFF. The V gene is TRBV6-5, the J gene TRBJ1-1; 10 bases map to TRBD1. Germline V gene data show CDR1 as MNHEY and CDR2 as SVGAGI. V lost 7 bases to trimming and J lost 4 bases; unmatched junction nucleotides: 3. CDR3 size: 13 residues.